Each of the 23 T cell receptor beta chains below was sequenced from the same sample in a study of blood T cells in healthy people across ages. The use of a sample-barcoded 5' primer and a J-beta primer mix characterized a second PCR of roughly 6 to 11 cycles. In TCRdb, the 5' RACE reads were re-called with MiXCR into one record per CDR3 protein. The sample shows about 640,000 distinct CDR3 sequences, 58% of them seen only once. Sequenced sample: blood. These receptors all stem from a man between 60 and 70 years old in good health.

The chain recombines TRBV12-3 or TRBV12-4 with TRBJ2-3; 9 positions match TRBD1. V lost 3 bases, J lost 1 base, and 11 bases stayed unmatched. This CDR3 contains 18 residues. CDR3 loop: CASSLWGQGGLGTDTQYF. The DNA for the CDR3 is TGTGCCAGCAGTTTGTGGGGACAGGGAGGATTGGGCACAGATACGCAGTATTTT.

This chain connects TRBV28 to TRBJ2-4; no clear D. The germline V and J ends were trimmed by 7 bases and 2 bases, with 9 bases remaining between them. The CDR3 consists of 13 residues. The V gene's germline CDR1 is MDHEN and CDR2 SYDVKM. CDR3 sequence reads: CASTSSSKNIQYF. CDR3 sequence (DNA): TGTGCCAGCACATCGTCTTCCAAAAACATTCAGTACTTC.

Note on this clonotype: Sequence at one end of the junction differs from germline and may be a read error. The gene calls are TRBV5-1 and TRBJ2-1; tentatively, D is TRBD1 (6 bases). The CDR3 extends over 14 amino acids. Germline lookup yields CDR1 SGHRS and CDR2 YFSETQ. CDR3 loop: CVSTRTENYNEQFF. DNA for the CDR3: TGCGTCAGCACCCGGACAGAAAATTACAATGAGCAGTTCTTC.

The rearrangement uses TRBV29-1 and TRBJ2-3; 8 bases are shared with TRBD2. The CDR3 contains 15 residues. CDR1 and CDR2 from the germline V gene are SQVTM and ANQGSEA. V lost 5 bases, J lost 1 base, and 8 bases stayed unmatched. The CDR3, as DNA: TGCAGCGTTCCGCGGGGTAGCGGGGGCACAGATACGCAGTATTTT. This codes for CSVPRGSGGTDTQYF.

The chain uses TRBV2 and TRBJ2-3; D gene uncertain. V was shortened by 2 bases and J by 6 bases, with 9 bases between the two germline ends. The CDR3 is made up of 13 amino acids. Germline assignment: CDR1 SNHLY and CDR2 FYNNEI. CDR3 residues: CASSENLADTQYF. CDR3 in DNA: TGTGCCAGCAGTGAAAATTTAGCCGATACGCAGTATTTT.

This clonotype was observed a few times. The rearrangement links TRBV3-1 to TRBJ2-7; D call uncertain. With 0 bases removed from V and 8 bases from J, the gap between germline ends came to 11 bases. Germline CDR1 reads LGHDT; CDR2 reads YNNKEL (reference sequence). This CDR3 is built from 13 residues. The chain's CDR3 is CASSQDSRSKQYF. CDR3 sequence (DNA): TGTGCCAGCAGCCAAGATTCACGGTCCAAGCAGTACTTC.

This clonotype has more than one count but fewer than ten. The chain uses TRBV7-2 and TRBJ2-3, with 9 bases aligning to TRBD2. Losses at the gene ends were 5 bases for V and 3 bases for J; bases not matched to a gene: 12. The CDR3 sequence is 17 residues long. The germline V gene encodes CDR1 SGHTA and CDR2 FQGNSA. As DNA, the CDR3 is TGTGCCAGCAGCCTCCGTCGCGGGGGGGCCAGTACAGATACGCAGTATTTT. Protein: CASSLRRGGASTDTQYF. Full variable domain (missing parts from reference TRBV7-2 and TRBJ2-3): GAGVSQSPSNKVTEKGKDVELRCDPISGHTALYWYRQSLGQGLEFLIYFQGNSAPDKSGLPSDRFSAERTGGSVSTLTIQRTQQEDSAVYLCASSLRRGGASTDTQYFGPGTRLTVL.

This clonotype turned up a few times. The chain's CDR3 is CASSSDDWSSYEQYF. The CDR3 DNA follows: TGCGCCAGCAGTTCAGACGATTGGAGCTCCTACGAGCAGTACTTC. The J gene is TRBJ2-7, the V gene TRBV4-1; no reliable D call. V shed 6 bases and J shed 0 bases, with 15 bases lying between them. The germline V gene encodes CDR1 MGHRA and CDR2 YSYEKL. The CDR3 loop spans 15 amino acids.

The sample holds a few counts of this clonotype. The chain is built from TRBV3-1 and TRBJ1-6; 8 bases align to TRBD1. Germline V gene data show CDR1 as LGHDT and CDR2 as YNNKEL (reference sequence). The CDR3 extends over 14 amino acids. J gave up 6 bases and V 4 bases, and 2 bases lay outside the gene matches. The CDR3 spells CASSRDRLNSPLHF. The DNA of the CDR3 is TGTGCCAGCAGCCGGGACAGGCTTAATTCACCCCTCCACTTT.

The rearrangement links TRBV5-4 to TRBJ2-1; 9 nucleotides align to TRBD1. With 4 bases clipped from V and 3 bases from J, the junction kept 5 bases outside the gene matches. The CDR3 runs to 15 residues. In germline, CDR1 is SGHNT, CDR2 YYREEE (reference sequence). The CDR3 DNA reads as TGTGCCAGCAGCAAGGGGACAGGGAACTACAATGAGCAGTTCTTC. Its translation is CASSKGTGNYNEQFF.

The chain recombines TRBV11-2 with TRBJ1-1; TRBD1 is a possible D gene (5 bases). CDR3 length: 14 residues. The V gene lost 2 bases and the J gene lost 4 bases, with 11 bases spanning the gap. CDR1 is SGHAT, CDR2 FQNNGV, per germline. The chain's CDR3 is CASSLSQGITEAFF. In DNA form, the CDR3 reads TGTGCCAGCAGCTTAAGCCAGGGAATCACTGAAGCTTTCTTT.

The J gene is TRBJ2-1, the V gene TRBV5-1, with D possibly being TRBD1 or TRBD2 (6 bases each). This CDR3 region has 15 residues. Trimming left V 2 bases short and J 6 bases short, with 15 bases between. The germline gives CDR1 SGHRS, CDR2 YFSETQ. The CDR3 DNA is TGCGCCAGCAGCTTTGAGGGGGGAACCAGCAATGAGCAGTTCTTC. This codes for CASSFEGGTSNEQFF.

The rearrangement links TRBV5-1 to TRBJ2-1; the match to TRBD1 covers 9 bases. With V trimmed by 4 bases and J by 8 bases, 4 bases remained unmatched. CDR1 SGHRS and CDR2 YFSETQ come from the germline V gene. This CDR3 contains 13 residues. The CDR3 protein is CASSATGGDEQFF. Written as DNA, the CDR3 is TGCGCCAGCAGCGCAACAGGGGGCGATGAGCAGTTCTTC.

V usage is TRBV20-1 and J usage is TRBJ2-3; possibly TRBD2 for D (6 bases). The CDR3 is 15 residues long. The germline gives CDR1 DFQATT, CDR2 SNEGSKA (reference sequence). Between the trimmed V and J ends, which lost 6 bases and 0 bases, there was a span of 16 bases. This chain's CDR3 is CSAAMGGASTDTQYF. The CDR3 DNA sequence: TGCAGTGCCGCTATGGGGGGAGCTAGCACAGATACGCAGTATTTT.

This clonotype was found a few times. This sequence joins TRBV10-2 and TRBJ1-6, with TRBD1 matching 7 bases. The V gene end was trimmed by 0 bases and the J gene end by 7 bases; junction bases not matched to a gene: 3. The V gene's germline CDR1 is WSHSY and CDR2 SAAADI. The CDR3 covers 15 residues. CDR3 region: CASSESRGPNSPLHF. The DNA for the CDR3 is TGCGCCAGCAGTGAGTCGAGGGGGCCGAATTCACCCCTCCACTTT.

This clonotype occurred a few times. V gene TRBV29-1 combines with J gene TRBJ1-2; no firm D call. The germline V and J ends were trimmed by 4 bases and 1 base, with 10 bases remaining between them. Per the germline V gene, CDR1 is SQVTM and CDR2 is ANQGSEA. The CDR3 is 13 amino acids. The CDR3 loop reads CSVGAGLNYGYTF. CDR3 sequence (DNA): TGCAGCGTTGGGGCAGGACTTAACTATGGCTACACCTTC.

About this clonotype: A read error may produce the germline difference seen at one junction end. The CDR3, as DNA: TGCGCCAGCAACAACAGACAGGGGTACTATGGCTACACCTTC. Translation gives CASNNRQGYYGYTF. The chain combines TRBV6-6 with TRBJ1-2; 8 bases are a match to TRBD1. In germline, CDR1 is MNHNY, CDR2 SVGAGI (reference sequence). The CDR3 extends over 14 amino acids.

This clonotype showed up just a few times. The chain couples TRBV20-1 to TRBJ2-1, with TRBD2 matching 11 bases. The junction had 5 bases not matched to a gene; V was cut back by 6 bases and J by 7 bases. From germline, CDR1 is DFQATT and CDR2 SNEGSKA (reference sequence). There are 13 residues in the CDR3. The CDR3 DNA reads TGCAGTGCGCGACTAGCGGGGCGGAATGAGCAGTTCTTC. Translated: CSARLAGRNEQFF.

This chain uses TRBV28 with TRBJ2-3; no definite D call. Germline-derived CDR1 and CDR2 are MDHEN and SYDVKM. The CDR3 extends over 11 amino acids. Trimming pared 8 bases from V and 6 bases from J, leaving 9 bases between. The CDR3 loop reads CASLFDDTQYF. The CDR3 bases are TGTGCCAGCCTTTTCGACGATACGCAGTATTTT.

This clonotype has a single count. The chain joins TRBV7-9 to TRBJ2-1; 10 nucleotides align to TRBD2. Germline lookup yields CDR1 SEHNR and CDR2 FQNEAQ (reference sequence). CDR3 size: 15 residues. Trimming removed 0 bases from V and 9 bases from J; junction bases left unmatched: 5. The CDR3 spells CASSLASGGTGEQFF. CDR3 bases: TGTGCCAGCAGCTTAGCTAGCGGGGGGACTGGTGAGCAGTTCTTC.

The chain combines TRBV12-3 or TRBV12-4 with TRBJ2-3; 10 nucleotides align to TRBD1. The CDR3 consists of 15 residues. Unmatched junction bases numbered 15, after V lost 7 bases and J lost 11 bases. CDR3 protein: CASKWTGGMSDVQYF. Here the CDR3 DNA reads TGTGCCAGCAAATGGACAGGGGGGATGTCAGATGTGCAGTATTTT.

The chain combines TRBV29-1 with TRBJ1-5; TRBD1 aligns across 7 bases. Germline CDR1 is SQVTM and CDR2 is ANQGSEA. The J segment lost 3 bases and the V segment lost 6 bases, leaving 8 bases of the junction unmatched. This CDR3 has 14 residues. CDR3: CSVYRGDVNQPQHF. The CDR3 DNA follows: TGCAGCGTATACAGGGGAGATGTCAATCAGCCCCAGCATTTT.

The chain has TRBV2 and TRBJ2-5, with D perhaps TRBD2 (6 bases). V was shortened by 6 bases and J by 3 bases, with 11 bases between the two germline ends. CDR1 is SNHLY, CDR2 FYNNEI, per germline. This CDR3 has 13 amino acids. This CDR3 is CASREGAEETQYF. The CDR3 DNA reads as TGTGCCAGCAGGGAGGGAGCGGAAGAGACCCAGTACTTC.